Sequencing of this T cell receptor beta chain was carried out in a study of blood T cell repertoires in COVID-19. Study in general: Sample material is recorded as cDNA or gDNA derived from T cells, B-cell-depleted T cells, or PBMCs.

The CDR3 is 13 amino acids. With 3 bases removed from V and 0 bases from J, the gap between germline ends came to 6 bases. Germline CDR1 is GTSNPN and CDR2 is SVGIG (reference sequence). Sequenced by immunoSEQ multiplex PCR; TCRdb stores in-frame clones only, minus some. Counted here are about 39,000 clones, 85% to 90% occurring once; the ten biggest clones make up about 4%. This TCR came from a man aged 55 to 70 with acute or convalescent COVID-19. Material: peripheral blood. The rearrangement uses TRBV30 and TRBJ2-1; D remains unclear. CDR3 bases: TGTGCCTGGAGCACAGCCTCCTACAATGAGCAGTTCTTC. It encodes CAWSTASYNEQFF.